These T cell receptor beta chains were read from a single sample in a study of blood T cell repertoires in COVID-19. Profiling relied on immunoSEQ multiplex PCR, and the TCRdb table lists in-frame clones only, not all of them. The sample consists of 150,000 to 200,000 clones, 75% to 85% of them appearing once. Sequencing input: PBMCs or T cells enriched from blood (not recorded which). The source is a woman aged 50 to 65 with acute COVID-19. CDR3s include the opening cysteine and the closing phenylalanine or tryptophan. Each record gives: V gene, J gene, clone size, D gene, CDR3 DNA, CDR3 protein. The D gene is left open where the match is weak. Clone size, where shown, is once, few, many, or a class for clones that have expanded.

TRBV28	TRBJ1-1	NA	TRBD1	TGTGCCAGCAGACCACAGGGGGCCGGGGCTGAAGCTTTCTTT	CASRPQGAGAEAFF
TRBV2	TRBJ1-3	NA	NA	TGTGCCAGCAGTGAAACCGGGACAAGCGGAAACACCATATATTTT	CASSETGTSGNTIYF
TRBV4-1	TRBJ1-3	NA	NA	TGCGCCAGCAGCCCGACAGACAGGCCGGGAAACACCATATATTTT	CASSPTDRPGNTIYF
TRBV5-4	TRBJ2-3	NA	NA	TGTGCCAGCAGGACGGGGGGCAGGGGCACAGATACGCAGTATTTT	CASRTGGRGTDTQYF
TRBV19	TRBJ1-5	NA	NA	TGTGCCAGTACCTCCCCCCAACAGTTTCTCAATCAGCCCCAGCATTTT	CASTSPQQFLNQPQHF
TRBV6-5	TRBJ2-5	NA	NA	TGTGCCAGCAGTTACGTGGGAGACGGGACCCAGTACTTC	CASSYVGDGTQYF
TRBV19	TRBJ1-4	many	TRBD1	TGTGCCACCGGACAGGTTGATAATGAAAAACTGTTTTTT	CATGQVDNEKLFF
TRBV19	TRBJ1-6	NA	NA	TGTGCCAGTACCAAAGACAGGACGAATGATTCACCCCTCCACTTT	CASTKDRTNDSPLHF
TRBV18	TRBJ1-1	NA	TRBD1	TGTGCCAGCTCACCACGGACAGGGCGGACGAACACTGAAGCTTTCTTT	CASSPRTGRTNTEAFF
TRBV5-1	TRBJ2-1	NA	TRBD2	TGCGCCAGCAGCCGCCCTAGCGGGGGGGCCGATGAGCAGTTCTTC	CASSRPSGGADEQFF
TRBV29-1	TRBJ1-1	NA	TRBD1	TGCAGCGCCTGGGACAGTTACTTGGCTTTCTTT	CSAWDSYLAFF
TRBV29-1	TRBJ2-1	NA	TRBD2	TGCAGCGTTGAAGCTAGCGGGGGTCCGAACTTCTCCTACAATGAGCAGTTCTTC	CSVEASGGPNFSYNEQFF
TRBV6-5	TRBJ1-1	NA	TRBD1	TGTGCCAGCAGTCTACAACAGGGGTTCTCTGAAGCTTTCTTT	CASSLQQGFSEAFF
TRBV6-5	TRBJ1-2	NA	NA	TGTGCCATCGCTCTTACAGGGAACTATGGCTACACCTTC	CAIALTGNYGYTF
TRBV29-1	TRBJ1-4	NA	NA	TGCAGCGTTGTTGCCACATTGAATGAAAAACTGTTTTTT	CSVVATLNEKLFF
TRBV28	TRBJ2-3	few	NA	TGTGCCAGCAGTGTTGGGGGGTCCACAGATACGCAGTATTTT	CASSVGGSTDTQYF
TRBV18	TRBJ1-1	NA	TRBD1	TGTGCCAGCTCAGTTACGGCAGGGGGCACGACTGAAGCTTTCTTT	CASSVTAGGTTEAFF
TRBV30	TRBJ1-1	NA	TRBD1	TGTGCCTGGAGGACAGGGACGTGGGACACTGAAGCTTTCTTT	CAWRTGTWDTEAFF
TRBV7-2	TRBJ1-1	NA	TRBD1	TGTGCCAGCAGCTTAGTAGGGACAGGGGGCCTCATGAACACTGAAGCTTTCTTT	CASSLVGTGGLMNTEAFF
TRBV7-9	TRBJ1-1	NA	NA	TGTGCCAGCAGCCCAGGACTAGGACTGAACACTGAAGCTTTCTTT	CASSPGLGLNTEAFF
TRBV6-4	TRBJ1-2	NA	NA	TGTGCCAGCAGCCGGGACATCTCCTCGAGCTATGGCTACACCTTC	CASSRDISSSYGYTF
TRBV4-2	TRBJ1-1	NA	TRBD1	TGTGCCAGCAGCCAAGTCACGGACAGGCCTGAAGCTTTCTTT	CASSQVTDRPEAFF
TRBV11-2	TRBJ2-1	NA	NA	TGTGCCAGCAGCTGGAGCTTACGGGGTCCCAATGAGCAGTTCTTC	CASSWSLRGPNEQFF
TRBV6-5	TRBJ1-4	NA	TRBD1	TGTGCCAGCAGGGAGGGACAGCTTTTTAATGAAAAACTGTTTTTT	CASREGQLFNEKLFF
TRBV7-9	TRBJ2-2	NA	TRBD2	TGTGCCAGCAGCTTAACGGGACTAGTCAACACCGGGGAGCTGTTTTTT	CASSLTGLVNTGELFF
TRBV24-1	TRBJ2-5	NA	NA	TGTGCCACCAGTGATTCAAGCGTCCAAGAGACCCAGTACTTC	CATSDSSVQETQYF
TRBV7-2	TRBJ1-6	NA	TRBD1	TGTGCCAGCAGCCCAACAGGGGGGTCACCCCTCCACTTT	CASSPTGGSPLHF
TRBV7-2	TRBJ1-5	NA	NA	TGTGCCAGCAGCTCAGTTGGCAATCAGCCCCAGCATTTT	CASSSVGNQPQHF
TRBV6-1	TRBJ1-3	NA	NA	TGTGCCAGCAGTGAAGGAGCCAGGGGCGCGTCTTACACCATATATTTT	CASSEGARGASYTIYF
TRBV5-5	TRBJ1-5	NA	NA	TGTGCCAGCAGCTTGGACCCCTTTGCGGATCAGCCCCAGCATTTT	CASSLDPFADQPQHF
TRBV3-1/TRBV3-2	TRBJ1-4	NA	TRBD1	TGTGCCAGCAGCCCACAGGGGACTCGTTCAACTAATGAAAAACTGTTTTTT	CASSPQGTRSTNEKLFF
TRBV7-7	TRBJ1-1	NA	NA	TGTGCCAGCAGCTTAGATAGGGTTCTGGAGGGGAACACTGAAGCTTTCTTT	CASSLDRVLEGNTEAFF
TRBV5-8	TRBJ1-5	NA	TRBD1	TGTGCCAGCAGCTTCCGGGACAGCTATCAGCCCCAGCATTTT	CASSFRDSYQPQHF
TRBV29-1	TRBJ1-2	NA	TRBD1	TGCAGCGTTGAAAAGGGGGGACAGATCTATGGCTACACCTTC	CSVEKGGQIYGYTF
TRBV6-4	TRBJ2-3	NA	TRBD2	TGTGCCAGCAGTGACAGCGGGGGGGCAACAGATACGCAGTATTTT	CASSDSGGATDTQYF